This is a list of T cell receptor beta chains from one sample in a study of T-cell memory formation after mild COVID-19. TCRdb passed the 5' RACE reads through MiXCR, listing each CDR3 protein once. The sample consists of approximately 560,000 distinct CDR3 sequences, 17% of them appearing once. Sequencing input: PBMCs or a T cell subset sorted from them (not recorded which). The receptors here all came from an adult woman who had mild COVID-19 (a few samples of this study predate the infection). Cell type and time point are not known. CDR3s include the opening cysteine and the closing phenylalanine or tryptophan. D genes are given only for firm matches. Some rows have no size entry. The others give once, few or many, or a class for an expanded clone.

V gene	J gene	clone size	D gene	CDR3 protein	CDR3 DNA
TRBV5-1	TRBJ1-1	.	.	CASSSHLGEQGRGTEAFF	TGCGCCAGCAGCTCTCACCTTGGGGAACAGGGAAGGGGCACTGAAGCTTTCTTT
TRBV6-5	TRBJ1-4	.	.	CASSSGHPATNEKLFF	TGTGCCAGCAGCTCGGGACATCCTGCAACTAATGAAAAACTGTTTTTT
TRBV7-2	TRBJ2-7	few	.	CASSFVGAYEQYF	TGTGCCAGCAGCTTCGTTGGGGCCTACGAGCAGTACTTC
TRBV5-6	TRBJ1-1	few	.	CASSLVSGYAEAFF	TGTGCCAGCAGCTTGGTTTCGGGGTACGCTGAAGCTTTCTTT
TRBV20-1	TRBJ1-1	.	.	CSARDLRQREAFF	TGCAGTGCTAGAGATCTCAGACAGAGAGAAGCTTTCTTT
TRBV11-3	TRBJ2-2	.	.	CASSRPPGHMNTGELFF	TGTGCCAGCAGCCGTCCACCGGGACATATGAACACCGGGGAGCTGTTTTTT
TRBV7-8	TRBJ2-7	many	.	CASTLTGPSYEQYF	TGTGCCAGCACTCTAACCGGCCCCTCCTACGAGCAGTACTTC
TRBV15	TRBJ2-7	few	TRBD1	CATSSRDRAYEQYF	TGTGCCACCAGCAGTCGGGACAGGGCCTACGAGCAGTACTTC
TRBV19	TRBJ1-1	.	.	CASSIDRGANTEAFF	TGTGCCAGTAGTATAGACCGGGGCGCGAACACTGAAGCTTTCTTT
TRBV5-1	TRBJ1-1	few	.	CASSLSGSPTLNTEAFF	TGCGCCAGCAGCTTGTCGGGCAGCCCAACTCTGAACACTGAAGCTTTCTTT
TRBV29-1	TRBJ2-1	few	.	CSVEILAIYNEQFF	TGCAGCGTTGAGATACTTGCTATCTACAATGAGCAGTTCTTC
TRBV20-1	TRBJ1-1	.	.	CSARVAGVQTTFF	TGCAGTGCTAGGGTTGCGGGGGTCCAAACGACTTTCTTT
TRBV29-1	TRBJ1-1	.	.	CSVEWGSGTEAFF	TGCAGCGTTGAATGGGGATCGGGGACTGAAGCTTTCTTT
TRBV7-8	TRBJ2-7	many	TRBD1	CASSPGTGFYEQYF	TGTGCCAGCAGCCCCGGGACAGGGTTCTACGAGCAGTACTTC
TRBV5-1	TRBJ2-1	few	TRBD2	CASSFYERGGNEQFF	TGCGCCAGCAGCTTTTACGAGCGGGGGGGTAATGAGCAGTTCTTC
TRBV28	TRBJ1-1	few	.	CASSWAGGLNTEAFF	TGTGCCAGCAGCTGGGCGGGGGGGCTGAACACTGAAGCTTTCTTT
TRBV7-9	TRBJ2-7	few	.	CASSLAGWNYEQYF	TGTGCCAGCAGCTTAGCAGGATGGAACTACGAGCAGTACTTC
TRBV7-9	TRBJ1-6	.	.	CASSLAGHSYNSPLHF	TGTGCCAGCAGCTTAGCGGGCCACAGCTATAATTCACCCCTCCACTTT
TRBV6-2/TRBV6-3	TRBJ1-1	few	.	CASKTVNTEAFF	TGTGCCAGCAAGACAGTGAACACTGAAGCTTTCTTT
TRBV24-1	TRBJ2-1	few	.	CATSDGGAARLGQFF	TGTGCCACCAGTGATGGGGGGGCGGCTCGGCTCGGGCAGTTCTTC
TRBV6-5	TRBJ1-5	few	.	CASSPATGPYSNQPQHF	TGTGCCAGCAGCCCCGCGACCGGACCGTATAGCAATCAGCCCCAGCATTTT
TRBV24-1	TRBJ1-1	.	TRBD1	CATKGQGATEAFF	TGTGCCACCAAGGGGCAGGGGGCTACTGAAGCTTTCTTT
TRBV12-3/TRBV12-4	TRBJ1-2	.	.	CASSLKGMGGYTF	TGTGCCAGCAGTTTAAAGGGGATGGGAGGCTACACCTTC
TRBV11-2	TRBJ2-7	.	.	CASSLVFSGTPLGEQYF	TGTGCCAGCAGCTTAGTCTTCAGCGGGACACCTCTGGGCGAGCAGTACTTC
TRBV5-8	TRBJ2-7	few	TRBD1	CASRRRTGTYEQYF	TGTGCCAGCAGGAGGAGGACAGGTACCTACGAGCAGTACTTC
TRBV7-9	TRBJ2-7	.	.	CASSLPGNHYEQYF	TGTGCCAGCAGCCTTCCGGGAAACCACTACGAGCAGTACTTC
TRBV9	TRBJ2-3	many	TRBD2	CASSAHTSTGGLSDTQYF	TGTGCCAGCAGCGCCCACACTTCGACGGGAGGGCTGTCGGATACGCAGTATTTT
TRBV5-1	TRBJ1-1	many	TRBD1	CASSLETGQAFF	TGCGCCAGCAGCTTGGAGACAGGGCAAGCTTTCTTT
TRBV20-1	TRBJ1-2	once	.	CSVMTLPFNYGYTF	TGCAGTGTTATGACTTTGCCTTTTAACTATGGCTACACCTTC
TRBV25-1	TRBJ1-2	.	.	CASSVTGIFYGYTF	TGTGCCAGCAGTGTAACAGGGATCTTCTATGGCTACACCTTC
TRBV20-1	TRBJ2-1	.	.	CSARVAGLTGEQFF	TGCAGTGCTAGAGTAGCAGGGTTGACGGGTGAGCAGTTCTTC
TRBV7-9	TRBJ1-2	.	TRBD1	CASSSQGGQGINYGYTF	TGTGCCAGCAGCTCCCAGGGAGGACAGGGAATTAACTATGGCTACACCTTC
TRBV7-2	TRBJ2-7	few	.	CASSFQPSQQYF	TGTGCCAGCAGCTTTCAGCCGTCTCAGCAGTACTTC
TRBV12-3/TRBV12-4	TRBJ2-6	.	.	CASSSSRAAISGANVLTF	TGTGCCAGCAGCTCCTCGAGGGCAGCTATCTCTGGGGCCAACGTCCTGACTTTC
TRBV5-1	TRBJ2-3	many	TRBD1	CASSLAGQGSTDTQYF	TGCGCCAGCAGCTTGGCCGGACAGGGGAGTACAGATACGCAGTATTTT
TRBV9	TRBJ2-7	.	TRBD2	CASSPDSGRAIYEQYF	TGTGCCAGCAGCCCCGATAGCGGGAGGGCCATTTACGAGCAGTACTTC
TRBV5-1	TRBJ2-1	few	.	CANRRSPENNEQFF	TGCGCCAATAGAAGGTCCCCGGAGAACAATGAGCAGTTCTTC
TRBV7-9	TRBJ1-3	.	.	CASSLGAGGNTIYF	TGTGCCAGCAGCCTAGGGGCCGGTGGAAACACCATATATTTT
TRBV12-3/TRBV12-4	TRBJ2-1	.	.	CASSFLVNEQFF	TGTGCCAGCAGTTTTTTAGTAAATGAGCAGTTCTTC
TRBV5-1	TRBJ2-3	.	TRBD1	CASLEGASTDTQYF	TGCGCCAGCCTCGAGGGGGCTTCAACAGATACGCAGTATTTT
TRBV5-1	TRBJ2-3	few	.	CASSLVGGGGTDTQYF	TGCGCCAGCAGCTTGGTTGGAGGGGGAGGCACAGATACGCAGTATTTT
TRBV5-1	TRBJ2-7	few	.	CASSSSGTVSYEQYF	TGCGCCAGCAGCTCCTCCGGGACGGTCTCCTACGAGCAGTACTTC
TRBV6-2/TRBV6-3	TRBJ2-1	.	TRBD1	CASSPTGQGYNEQFF	TGTGCCAGCAGTCCCACGGGACAGGGATACAATGAGCAGTTCTTC
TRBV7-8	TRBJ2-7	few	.	CASSPMGQDTYEQYF	TGTGCCAGCAGCCCCATGGGCCAAGATACTTACGAGCAGTACTTC
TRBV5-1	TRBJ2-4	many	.	CASSLDYLAGKNIQYF	TGCGCCAGCAGCTTGGACTACTTGGCTGGCAAAAACATTCAGTACTTC
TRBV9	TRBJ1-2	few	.	CASSVGPETQGHGYTF	TGTGCCAGCAGCGTTGGGCCCGAGACCCAGGGACATGGCTACACCTTC
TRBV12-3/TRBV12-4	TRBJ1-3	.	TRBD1	CASRQTGTLGNTIYF	TGTGCCAGCAGGCAGACAGGGACTCTTGGAAACACCATATATTTT
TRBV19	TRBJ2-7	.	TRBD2	CASRQTSGTSSYEQYF	TGTGCCAGTCGCCAGACTAGCGGGACAAGCTCCTACGAGCAGTACTTC
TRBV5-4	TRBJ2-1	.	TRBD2	CASSRPEAGGLYNEQFF	TGTGCCAGCAGCCGCCCCGAGGCGGGGGGGTTATACAATGAGCAGTTCTTC
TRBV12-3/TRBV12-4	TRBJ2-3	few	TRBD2	CASSRRTSGVVDTQYF	TGTGCCAGCAGTCGGAGAACTAGCGGGGTTGTAGATACGCAGTATTTT
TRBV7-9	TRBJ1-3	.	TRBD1	CASSFLTPGQVHSGNTIYF	TGTGCCAGCAGCTTCCTTACTCCGGGACAGGTTCACTCTGGAAACACCATATATTTT
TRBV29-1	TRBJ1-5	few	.	CSVEENEFQPQHF	TGCAGCGTTGAAGAGAACGAATTTCAGCCCCAGCATTTT
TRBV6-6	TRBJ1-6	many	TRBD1	CASSYSGTGGSPLHF	TGTGCCAGCAGTTACTCCGGGACAGGGGGCTCACCCCTCCACTTT
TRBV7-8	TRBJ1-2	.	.	CASSLANQLMSGIGYTF	TGTGCCAGCAGCTTAGCGAACCAACTAATGTCGGGGATCGGCTACACCTTC
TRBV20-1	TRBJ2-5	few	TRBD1	CSARPTGGSQETQYF	TGCAGTGCTAGACCCACAGGGGGAAGCCAAGAGACCCAGTACTTC
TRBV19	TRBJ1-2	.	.	CASSPAGDGYTF	TGTGCCAGTAGCCCAGCGGGGGACGGCTACACCTTC
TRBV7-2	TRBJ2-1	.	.	CASSYRTSFNEQFF	TGTGCCAGCAGCTATAGGACTTCATTCAATGAGCAGTTCTTC